This T cell receptor (beta chain) was retrieved from a study of T cells in Graves' hyperthyroidism and ophthalmopathy. Graves' hyperthyroidism was deemed stable given no ophthalmopathy progression within 18 months. This CDR3 comprises 16 residues. V lost 2 bases, J lost 2 bases, and 7 bases stayed unmatched. Germline CDR1 is SGHRS and CDR2 is YFSETQ. TCR beta CDR3 region amplification was performed from RNA transcripts. The HTBI primer set drove a first-round RT-PCR of the TCR CDR3. Via MiXCR, TCRdb re-called the multiplex PCR reads, giving one row per CDR3 protein. The sample has approximately 630,000 distinct CDR3 sequences; 15% to 20% are singletons.

Specimen: blood. This TCR derives from a woman aged 25 to 45 with Graves' hyperthyroidism. This rearrangement joins TRBV5-1 to TRBJ1-2; TRBD1 agrees at 9 bases. The CDR3 DNA sequence: TGCGCCAGCAGCTTTGGGACAGGGACGGCCAACTATGGCTACACCTTC. Translating it yields CASSFGTGTANYGYTF.